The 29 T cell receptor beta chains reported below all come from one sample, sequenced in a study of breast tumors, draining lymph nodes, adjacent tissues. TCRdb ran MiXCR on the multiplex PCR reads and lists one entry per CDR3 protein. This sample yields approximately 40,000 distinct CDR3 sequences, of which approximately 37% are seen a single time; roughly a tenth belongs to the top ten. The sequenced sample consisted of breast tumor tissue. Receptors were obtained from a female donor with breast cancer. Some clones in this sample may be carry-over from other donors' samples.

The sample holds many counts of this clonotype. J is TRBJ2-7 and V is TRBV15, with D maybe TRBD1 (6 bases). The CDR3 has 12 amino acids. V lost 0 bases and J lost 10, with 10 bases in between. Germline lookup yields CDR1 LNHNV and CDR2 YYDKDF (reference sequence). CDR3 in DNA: TGTGCCACCAGCAGAGACCGGGACATCCAGTACTTC. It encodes CATSRDRDIQYF.

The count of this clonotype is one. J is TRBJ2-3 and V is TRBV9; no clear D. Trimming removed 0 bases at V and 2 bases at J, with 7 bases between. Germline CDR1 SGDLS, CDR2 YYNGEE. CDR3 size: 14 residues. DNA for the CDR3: TGTGCCAGCAGCGTAGAACAATCCACAGATACGCAGTATTTT. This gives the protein CASSVEQSTDTQYF.

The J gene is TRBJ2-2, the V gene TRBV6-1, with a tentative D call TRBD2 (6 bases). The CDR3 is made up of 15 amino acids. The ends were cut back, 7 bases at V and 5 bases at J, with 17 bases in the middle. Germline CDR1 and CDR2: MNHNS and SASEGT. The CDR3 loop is CASIKASRGTGELFF. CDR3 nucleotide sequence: TGTGCCAGCATTAAAGCGTCCCGGGGGACCGGGGAGCTGTTTTTT.

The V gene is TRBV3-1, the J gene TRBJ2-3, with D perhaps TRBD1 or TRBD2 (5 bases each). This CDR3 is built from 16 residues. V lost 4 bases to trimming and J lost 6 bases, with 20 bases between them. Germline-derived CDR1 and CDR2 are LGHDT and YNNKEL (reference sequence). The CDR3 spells CASSPPGALKGDTQYF. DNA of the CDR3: TGTGCCAGCAGCCCGCCCGGGGCCTTAAAGGGGGATACGCAGTATTTT.

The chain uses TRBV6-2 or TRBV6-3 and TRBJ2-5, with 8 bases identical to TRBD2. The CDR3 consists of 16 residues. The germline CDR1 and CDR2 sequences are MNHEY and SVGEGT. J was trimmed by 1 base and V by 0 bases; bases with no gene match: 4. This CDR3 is CASSYSMREVQETQYF. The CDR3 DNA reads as TGTGCCAGCAGTTACTCGATGCGGGAGGTCCAAGAGACCCAGTACTTC.

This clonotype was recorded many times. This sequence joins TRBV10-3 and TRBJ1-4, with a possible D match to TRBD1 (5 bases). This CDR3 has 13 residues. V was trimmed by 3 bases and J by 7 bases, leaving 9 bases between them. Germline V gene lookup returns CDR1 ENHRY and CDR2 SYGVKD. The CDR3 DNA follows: TGTGCCATCAGTGACTACGGGGGTGAAAAACTGTTTTTT. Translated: CAISDYGGEKLFF.

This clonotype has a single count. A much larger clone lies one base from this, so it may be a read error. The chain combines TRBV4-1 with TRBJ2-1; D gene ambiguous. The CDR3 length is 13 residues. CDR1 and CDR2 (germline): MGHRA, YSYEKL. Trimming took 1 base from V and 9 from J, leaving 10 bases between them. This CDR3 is CASSQGRAREQFF. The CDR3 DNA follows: TGCGCCAGCAGCCAAGGACGAGCCCGTGAGCAGTTCTTC.

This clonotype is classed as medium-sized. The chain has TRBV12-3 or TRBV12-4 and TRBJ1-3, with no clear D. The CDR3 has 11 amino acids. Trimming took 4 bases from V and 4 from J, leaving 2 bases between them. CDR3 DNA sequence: TGTGCCAGCAGTTCAGGAAACACCATATATTTT. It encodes CASSSGNTIYF.

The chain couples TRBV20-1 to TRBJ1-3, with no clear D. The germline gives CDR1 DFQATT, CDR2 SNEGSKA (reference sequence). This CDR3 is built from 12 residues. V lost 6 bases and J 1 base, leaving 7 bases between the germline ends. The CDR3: CSAPFSGNTIYF. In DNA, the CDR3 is TGCAGTGCCCCATTTTCTGGAAACACCATATATTTT.

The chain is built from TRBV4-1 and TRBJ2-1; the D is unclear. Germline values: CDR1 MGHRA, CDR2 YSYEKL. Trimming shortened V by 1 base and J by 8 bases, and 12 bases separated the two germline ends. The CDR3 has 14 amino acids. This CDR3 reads CASSQVAPGDEQFF. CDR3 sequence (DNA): TGCGCCAGCAGCCAAGTGGCGCCAGGCGATGAGCAGTTCTTC.

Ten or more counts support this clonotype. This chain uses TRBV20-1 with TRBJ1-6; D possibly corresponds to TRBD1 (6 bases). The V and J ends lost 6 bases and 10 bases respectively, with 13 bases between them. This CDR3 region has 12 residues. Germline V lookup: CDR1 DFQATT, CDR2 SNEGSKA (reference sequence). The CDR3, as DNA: TGCAGTGCCTTGGCAGGGGTGTCACCCCTCCACTTT. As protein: CSALAGVSPLHF.

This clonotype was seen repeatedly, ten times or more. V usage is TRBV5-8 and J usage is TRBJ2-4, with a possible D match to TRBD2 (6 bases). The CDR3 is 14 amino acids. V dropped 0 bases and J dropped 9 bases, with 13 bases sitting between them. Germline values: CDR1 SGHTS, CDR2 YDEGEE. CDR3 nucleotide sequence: TGTGCCAGCAGCTTGGCCGGGGGAGGAAGCATTCAGTACTTC. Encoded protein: CASSLAGGGSIQYF.

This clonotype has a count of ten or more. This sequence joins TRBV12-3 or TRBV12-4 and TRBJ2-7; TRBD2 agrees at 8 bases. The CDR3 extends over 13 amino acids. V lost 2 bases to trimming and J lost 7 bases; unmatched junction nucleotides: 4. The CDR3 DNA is TGTGCCAGCAGTTTATTACGGGGGGGAGAGCAGTACTTC. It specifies CASSLLRGGEQYF.

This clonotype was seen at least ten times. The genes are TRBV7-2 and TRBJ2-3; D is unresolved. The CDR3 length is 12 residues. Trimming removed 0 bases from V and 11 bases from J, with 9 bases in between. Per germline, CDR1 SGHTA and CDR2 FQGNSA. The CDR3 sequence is CASSLAAERQYF. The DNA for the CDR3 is TGTGCCAGCAGCTTAGCGGCAGAAAGGCAGTATTTT.

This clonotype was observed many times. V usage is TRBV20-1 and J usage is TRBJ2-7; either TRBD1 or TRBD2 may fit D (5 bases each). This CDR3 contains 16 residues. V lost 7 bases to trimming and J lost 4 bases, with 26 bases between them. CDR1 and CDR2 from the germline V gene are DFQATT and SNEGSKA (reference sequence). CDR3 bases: TGCAGTGTAAAACTCGGGACGAGACGGGCCGTATACGAGCAGTACTTC. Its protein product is CSVKLGTRRAVYEQYF.

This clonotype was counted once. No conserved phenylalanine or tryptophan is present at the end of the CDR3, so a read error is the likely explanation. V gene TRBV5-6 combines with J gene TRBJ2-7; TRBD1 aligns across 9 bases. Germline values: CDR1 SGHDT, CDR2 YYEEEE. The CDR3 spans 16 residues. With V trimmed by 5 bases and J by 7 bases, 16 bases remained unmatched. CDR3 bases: TGTGCCAGCAGTTTGCGGGACGGACAGGGGATACGGGAGCAGTACCTC. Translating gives CASSLRDGQGIREQYL.

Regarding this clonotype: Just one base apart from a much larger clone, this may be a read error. In nucleotides, the CDR3 is TGTGCCAGCACTCCCTTAGGGCGCCGTGAAAAACTGTTTTTT. This translates into CASTPLGRREKLFF. V and J are TRBV6-1 and TRBJ1-4; D uncertain. V lost 7 bases and J lost 7, with 16 bases in between. The CDR3 totals 14 residues. Germline CDR1 reads MNHNS; CDR2 reads SASEGT.

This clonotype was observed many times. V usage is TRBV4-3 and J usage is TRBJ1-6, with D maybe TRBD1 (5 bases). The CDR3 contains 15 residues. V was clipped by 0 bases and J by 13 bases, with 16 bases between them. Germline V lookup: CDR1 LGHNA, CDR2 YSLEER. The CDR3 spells CASSQEWQGLYPLHF. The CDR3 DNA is TGCGCCAGCAGCCAAGAATGGCAGGGCCTTTATCCCCTCCACTTT.

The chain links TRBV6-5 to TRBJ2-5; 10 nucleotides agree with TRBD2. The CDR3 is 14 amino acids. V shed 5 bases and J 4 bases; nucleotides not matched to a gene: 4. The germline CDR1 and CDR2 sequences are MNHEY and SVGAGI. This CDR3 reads CASSPGTSAETQYF. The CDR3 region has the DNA TGTGCCAGCAGTCCGGGGACTAGCGCAGAGACCCAGTACTTC.

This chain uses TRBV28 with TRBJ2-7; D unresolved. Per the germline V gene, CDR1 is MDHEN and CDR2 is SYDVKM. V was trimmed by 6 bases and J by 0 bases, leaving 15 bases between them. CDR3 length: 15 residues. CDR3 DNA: TGTGCCAGCAGCCTAGTTGGGTCCAGCTCCTACGAGCAGTACTTC. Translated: CASSLVGSSSYEQYF.

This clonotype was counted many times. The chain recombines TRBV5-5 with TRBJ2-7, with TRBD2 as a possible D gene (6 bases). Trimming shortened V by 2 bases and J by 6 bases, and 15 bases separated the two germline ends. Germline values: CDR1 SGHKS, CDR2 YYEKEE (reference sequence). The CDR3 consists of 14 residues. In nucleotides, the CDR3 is TGTGCCAGCAGCTTCGGGATGGGAGGCGGCGAGCAGTACTTC. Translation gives CASSFGMGGGEQYF. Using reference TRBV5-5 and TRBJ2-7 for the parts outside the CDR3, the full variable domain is DAGVTQSPTHLIKTRGQQVTLRCSPISGHKSVSWYQQVLGQGPQFIFQYYEKEERGRGNFPDRFSARQFPNYSSELNVNALLLGDSALYLCASSFGMGGGEQYFGPGTRLTVT.

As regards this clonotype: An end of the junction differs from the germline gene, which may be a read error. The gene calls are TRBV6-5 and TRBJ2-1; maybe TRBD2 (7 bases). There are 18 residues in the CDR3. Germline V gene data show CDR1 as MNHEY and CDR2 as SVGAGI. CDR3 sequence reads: CASSSDGGGGIAYNGQFF. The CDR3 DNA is TGTGCCAGCAGTTCAGACGGGGGAGGGGGGATCGCCTACAATGGGCAGTTCTTC.

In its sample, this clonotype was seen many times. CDR3 in DNA: TGTGCCAGTAGTACGGACATTAGCAATCAGCCCCAGCATTTT. Residues: CASSTDISNQPQHF. V is TRBV19 and J is TRBJ1-5, with D perhaps TRBD1 (5 bases). With 4 bases removed from V and 0 bases from J, the gap between germline ends came to 7 bases. CDR3 length equals 14 residues. Germline CDR1 and CDR2: LNHDA and SQIVND (reference sequence).

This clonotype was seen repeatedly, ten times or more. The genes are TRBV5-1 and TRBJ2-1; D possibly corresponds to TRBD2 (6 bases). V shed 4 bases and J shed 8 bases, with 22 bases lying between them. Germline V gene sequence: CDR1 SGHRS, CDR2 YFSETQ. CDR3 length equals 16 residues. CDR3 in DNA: TGCGCCAGCAGCAGATTGGGCTACGGGAGTGGCGATGAGCAGTTCTTC. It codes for CASSRLGYGSGDEQFF.

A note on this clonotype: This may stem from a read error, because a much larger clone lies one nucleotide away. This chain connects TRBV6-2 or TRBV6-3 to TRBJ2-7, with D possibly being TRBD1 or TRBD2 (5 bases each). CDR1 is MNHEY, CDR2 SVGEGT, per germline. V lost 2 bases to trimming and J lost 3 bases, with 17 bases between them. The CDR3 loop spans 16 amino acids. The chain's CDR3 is CASSYPGPALFYEQYF. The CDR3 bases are TGTGCCAGCAGTTACCCGGGACCAGCGCTTTTCTACGAGCAGTACTTC.

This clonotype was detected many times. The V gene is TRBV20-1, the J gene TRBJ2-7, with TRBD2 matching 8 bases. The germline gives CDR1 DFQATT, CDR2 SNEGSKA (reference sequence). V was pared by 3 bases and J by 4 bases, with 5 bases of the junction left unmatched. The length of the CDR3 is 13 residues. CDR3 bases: TGCAGTGCTAGGCTTAGCGGGGCTTACGAGCAGTACTTC. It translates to CSARLSGAYEQYF.

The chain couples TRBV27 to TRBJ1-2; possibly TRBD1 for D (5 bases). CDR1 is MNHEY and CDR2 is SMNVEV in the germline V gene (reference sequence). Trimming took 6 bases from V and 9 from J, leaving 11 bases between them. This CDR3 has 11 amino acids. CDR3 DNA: TGTGCCAGCAGCCAGGGAGGCAGCTACACCTTC. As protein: CASSQGGSYTF.

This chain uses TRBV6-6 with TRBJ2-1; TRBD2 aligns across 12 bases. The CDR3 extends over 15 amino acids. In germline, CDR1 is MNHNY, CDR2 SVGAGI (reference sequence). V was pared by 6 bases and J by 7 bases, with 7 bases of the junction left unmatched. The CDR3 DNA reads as TGTGCCAGCAGCGTGACTAGCGGGAGTCTGAATGAGCAGTTCTTC. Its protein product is CASSVTSGSLNEQFF.

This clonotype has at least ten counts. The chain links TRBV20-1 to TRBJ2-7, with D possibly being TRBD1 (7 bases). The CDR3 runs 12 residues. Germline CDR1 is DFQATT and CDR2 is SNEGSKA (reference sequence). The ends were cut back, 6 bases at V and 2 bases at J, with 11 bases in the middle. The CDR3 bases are TGCAGTGCGACAGGGACTGCCTACGAGCAGTACTTC. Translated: CSATGTAYEQYF.